This is a list of T cell receptor beta chains from one sample in a study of cytomegalovirus exposure and HLA in healthy donors. Libraries were prepared by immunoSEQ multiplex PCR; TCRdb keeps only in-frame clonotypes and omits some of them. The sample lists around 160,000 clones, roughly 70% seen once, with 2.5% to 3% in the top ten. The sequenced sample was PBMCs. Receptors originate from a middle-aged woman in good health and CMV-seropositive. CDR3s include the opening cysteine and the closing phenylalanine or tryptophan. D genes are given only for firm matches. Rows give clone size only sometimes, using once, few, many, or a class for an expanded clone.

CDR3 length	V gene	D gene	J gene	clone size	CDR3 protein	CDR3 DNA
14	TRBV2	TRBD1	TRBJ2-5	.	CASTGQGKKETQYF	TGTGCCAGCACCGGACAGGGAAAGAAAGAGACCCAGTACTTC
16	TRBV5-1	TRBD2	TRBJ2-7	.	CASSRGLAGSAYGQYF	TGCGCCAGCAGCCGGGGACTAGCGGGGTCGGCCTACGGGCAGTACTTC
15	TRBV4-3	.	TRBJ1-2	.	CASSQDKGDNYGYTF	TGCGCCAGCAGCCAAGATAAGGGGGATAACTATGGCTACACCTTC
13	TRBV6-4	.	TRBJ1-1	.	CASSDCRQLEAFF	TGTGCCAGCAGTGACTGTCGACAGCTGGAAGCTTTCTTT
15	TRBV7-7	TRBD2	TRBJ2-5	.	CASSILAGAQETQYF	TGTGCTAGCAGCATACTAGCGGGGGCCCAAGAGACCCAGTACTTC
15	TRBV9	.	TRBJ2-3	.	CASSVLGRGTDTQYF	TGTGCCAGCAGCGTTTTAGGCAGGGGCACAGATACGCAGTATTTT
15	TRBV7-8	TRBD2	TRBJ2-5	few	CASSSTGGTRETQYF	TGTGCCAGCAGTTCAACGGGGGGGACTAGAGAGACCCAGTACTTC
15	TRBV7-2	.	TRBJ2-2	few	CASSTRQTSPGELFF	TGTGCCAGCAGCACCCGACAGACTTCACCCGGGGAGCTGTTTTTT
16	TRBV2	TRBD1	TRBJ1-2	.	CASSLAGQGGFGGYTF	TGTGCCAGCAGCCTCGCGGGACAGGGAGGGTTCGGTGGCTACACCTTC
18	TRBV13	TRBD2	TRBJ2-4	few	CASSSGRLAGAVKNIQYF	TGTGCCAGCAGCTCAGGCCGACTAGCGGGAGCGGTGAAAAACATTCAGTACTTC
10	TRBV29-1	.	TRBJ2-7	.	CSVQDYEQYF	TGCAGCGTTCAGGACTACGAGCAGTACTTC
17	TRBV19	.	TRBJ2-6	.	CASSIGDPLSGANVLTF	TGTGCCAGTAGTATTGGAGACCCCCTCTCTGGGGCCAACGTCCTGACTTTC
13	TRBV28	.	TRBJ2-5	.	CASSPGIEETQYF	TGTGCCAGCAGTCCCGGGATCGAAGAGACCCAGTACTTC
15	TRBV6-5	TRBD2	TRBJ2-2	.	CASRIAGGYTGELFF	TGTGCCAGCAGGATAGCGGGAGGGTACACCGGGGAGCTGTTTTTT
14	TRBV2	.	TRBJ2-1	few	CASSEPLEDDEQFF	TGTGCCAGCAGTGAACCTCTGGAGGACGATGAGCAGTTCTTC
13	TRBV6-5	TRBD2	TRBJ2-7	.	CASSRAGVGEQYF	TGTGCCAGCAGTAGAGCGGGAGTAGGCGAGCAGTACTTC
12	TRBV5-1	.	TRBJ1-2	.	CATKGADYGYTF	TGCGCCACCAAGGGAGCTGACTATGGCTACACCTTC
13	TRBV18	.	TRBJ1-1	once	CASSETQDTEAFF	TGTGCCAGCTCAGAAACACAAGACACTGAAGCTTTCTTT
13	TRBV7-2	TRBD2	TRBJ2-5	.	CASSPRGGETQYF	TGTGCCAGCAGCCCCCGCGGGGGAGAGACCCAGTACTTC
16	TRBV5-4	.	TRBJ1-2	.	CASSLALGDSNYGYTF	TGTGCCAGCAGCTTGGCCCTAGGGGATTCTAACTATGGCTACACCTTC
14	TRBV6-5	TRBD1	TRBJ2-2	once	CASRGTGVTGELFF	TGTGCCAGCAGAGGGACAGGGGTCACCGGGGAGCTGTTTTTT
15	TRBV10-3	.	TRBJ2-1	.	CAISPSTYPYNEQFF	TGTGCCATCAGTCCTAGCACCTACCCCTACAATGAGCAGTTCTTC
15	TRBV5-1	TRBD2	TRBJ2-1	.	CASSLGGSSYNEQFF	TGCGCCAGCAGCTTGGGCGGGAGTTCCTACAATGAGCAGTTCTTC
15	TRBV6-5	.	TRBJ1-3	.	CASSYYRVPGNTIYF	TGTGCCAGCAGTTACTACAGGGTTCCTGGAAACACCATATATTTT
19	TRBV6-4	TRBD1	TRBJ2-7	.	CASSDTPTPRRQGAYEQYF	TGTGCCAGCAGTGACACACCTACCCCGAGGAGACAGGGGGCTTACGAGCAGTACTTC
14	TRBV6-5	.	TRBJ2-7	.	CASSRQVGLYEQYF	TGTGCCAGCAGTAGACAGGTTGGTCTCTACGAGCAGTACTTC
13	TRBV6-5	.	TRBJ2-7	.	CASRRLPRYEQYF	TGTGCCAGCAGGAGACTGCCTCGGTACGAGCAGTACTTC
19	TRBV7-8	TRBD2	TRBJ2-1	.	CASSLAVYGGLAGNNEQFF	TGTGCCAGCAGCTTAGCCGTGTATGGGGGACTAGCGGGGAACAATGAGCAGTTCTTC
14	TRBV6-1	.	TRBJ1-1	.	CASSEDGRGGEAFF	TGTGCCAGCAGTGAAGACGGAAGAGGCGGAGAGGCTTTCTTT
14	TRBV7-8	.	TRBJ2-7	.	CASSHLGGGHEQYF	TGTGCCAGCAGCCACTTGGGGGGAGGCCACGAGCAGTACTTC
14	TRBV16	.	TRBJ2-7	.	CASSQATLGAEQYF	TGTGCCAGCAGCCAAGCTACCCTTGGGGCCGAGCAGTACTTC
16	TRBV5-1	.	TRBJ2-2	.	CASRGGTGANTGELFF	TGCGCCAGCAGGGGCGGAACAGGCGCCAACACCGGGGAGCTGTTTTTT
15	TRBV27	TRBD2	TRBJ2-7	.	CASSLSASGSYEQYF	TGTGCCAGCAGTTTATCGGCTAGCGGTTCCTACGAGCAGTACTTC
19	TRBV11-2	.	TRBJ1-4	few	CASSLDRMAGHKTNEKLFF	TGTGCCAGCAGCTTAGATCGGATGGCGGGGCATAAGACTAATGAAAAACTGTTTTTT
17	TRBV12-5	.	TRBJ1-5	.	CASGLVRDTDSNQPQHF	TGTGCTAGTGGTTTGGTACGGGACACGGATAGCAATCAGCCCCAGCATTTT
14	TRBV6-1	.	TRBJ1-5	.	CASSTEGFNQPQHF	TGTGCCAGCAGCACCGAGGGATTCAATCAGCCCCAGCATTTT
14	TRBV4-1	.	TRBJ1-1	few	CASSRQTENTEAFF	TGCGCCAGCAGCCGACAGACAGAGAACACTGAAGCTTTCTTT
15	TRBV27	TRBD1	TRBJ2-3	few	CASSPGQGGTDTQYF	TGTGCCAGCAGCCCGGGACAGGGGGGCACAGATACGCAGTATTTT
14	TRBV10-3	.	TRBJ2-2	.	CATSRDPYTGELFF	TGTGCCACGTCCAGGGATCCGTACACCGGGGAGCTGTTTTTT
15	TRBV27	TRBD1	TRBJ1-6	few	CASSLSGTGWSPLHF	TGTGCCAGCAGTTTATCCGGGACAGGGTGGTCACCCCTCCACTTT
18	TRBV19	TRBD2	TRBJ2-4	.	CATKGLAGVSRTKNIQYF	TGTGCCACCAAGGGACTAGCGGGAGTAAGTCGGACCAAAAACATTCAGTACTTC
15	TRBV4-1	.	TRBJ1-2	.	CASSAPGRAQNGYTF	TGCGCCAGCAGTGCGCCGGGGAGGGCGCAGAATGGCTACACCTTC
15	TRBV7-2	.	TRBJ1-6	.	CASSLAGVYNSPLHF	TGTGCCAGCAGCTTAGCAGGGGTTTATAATTCACCCCTCCACTTT
14	TRBV6-1	TRBD2	TRBJ2-1	.	CASSGLAGNNEQFF	TGTGCCAGCAGTGGGCTAGCGGGGAACAATGAGCAGTTCTTC
11	TRBV20-1	.	TRBJ2-1	.	CSAYRGLEQFF	TGCAGTGCTTATCGGGGTCTTGAGCAGTTCTTC
12	TRBV15	.	TRBJ1-3	.	CAVAGGGNTIYF	TGTGCCGTCGCCGGGGGGGGAAACACCATATATTTT
12	TRBV29-1	.	TRBJ1-1	.	CSVEDPGYEAFF	TGCAGCGTTGAAGATCCAGGCTATGAAGCTTTCTTT
11	TRBV2	.	TRBJ1-2	.	CASSERGGYTF	TGTGCCAGCAGTGAGAGGGGGGGCTACACCTTC
12	TRBV4-1	.	TRBJ2-1	few	CASSQVFNEQFF	TGCGCCAGCAGCCAAGTCTTCAATGAGCAGTTCTTC
16	TRBV2	TRBD1	TRBJ2-2	.	CASSEYGTGNTGELFF	TGTGCCAGCAGTGAATATGGGACAGGGAACACCGGGGAGCTGTTTTTT
16	TRBV25-1	.	TRBJ2-7	.	CASSNHQRSGSYEQYF	TGTGCCAGCAGTAACCACCAACGGAGTGGTAGCTACGAGCAGTACTTC
13	TRBV5-1	.	TRBJ1-1	.	CASSLEGRTEAFF	TGCGCCAGCAGCTTGGAGGGGCGGACTGAAGCTTTCTTT
15	TRBV5-4	.	TRBJ2-2	.	CASSSRGSNTGELFF	TGTGCCAGCAGCTCACGGGGGTCGAACACCGGGGAGCTGTTTTTT
16	TRBV29-1	.	TRBJ2-2	.	CSVVGVRSSVTGELFF	TGCAGCGTTGTCGGTGTTAGGAGTTCCGTAACCGGGGAGCTGTTTTTT
12	TRBV6-1	TRBD1	TRBJ2-7	.	CASRPTGGRQYF	TGTGCCAGCAGACCGACAGGGGGGAGGCAGTACTTC
13	TRBV28	.	TRBJ2-3	.	CASSQQGADTQYF	TGTGCCAGCAGCCAGCAGGGTGCAGATACGCAGTATTTT
16	TRBV9	TRBD1	TRBJ1-1	few	CASSDRQGLGGTEAFF	TGTGCCAGCAGCGATCGACAGGGGCTGGGAGGCACTGAAGCTTTCTTT
14	TRBV6-1	TRBD1	TRBJ1-2	once	CASSEGGQLNGYTF	TGTGCCAGCAGTGAAGGGGGACAGTTGAATGGCTACACCTTC
15	TRBV6-1	.	TRBJ1-4	.	CASSEIQGVNERLFF	TGTGCCAGCAGTGAAATCCAGGGTGTTAATGAAAGACTGTTTTTT